The 18 T cell receptor beta chains reported below all come from one sample, sequenced in a study of blood T cell repertoires in COVID-19. The protocol was immunoSEQ multiplex PCR, while the TCRdb copy is restricted to in-frame clones and leaves out a portion. Of 380,000 or so clones in the sample, around 92% were seen once. Material: peripheral blood. These receptors all come from a middle-aged man with acute or convalescent COVID-19.

The chain carries TRBV2 and TRBJ2-5; 9 nucleotides agree with TRBD2. The germline gives CDR1 SNHLY, CDR2 FYNNEI. V dropped 6 bases and J dropped 1; count of bases not matched to a gene: 0. The CDR3 contains 13 residues. CDR3: CASRTSGQETQYF. The DNA for the CDR3 is TGTGCCAGCAGGACTAGCGGCCAAGAGACCCAGTACTTC.

This clone was recorded a few times. The V gene is TRBV7-9, the J gene TRBJ2-7; D possibly corresponds to TRBD2 (7 bases). The CDR3 runs to 15 residues. From germline, CDR1 is SEHNR and CDR2 FQNEAQ (reference sequence). V lost 2 bases and J 4 bases, leaving 15 bases between the germline ends. CDR3 sequence reads: CASSLSGRGGYEQYF. The CDR3 DNA reads TGTGCCAGCAGCTTAAGTGGCAGGGGAGGGTACGAGCAGTACTTC.

This clone turned up a few times. The DNA for the CDR3 is TGTGCCAGCAGTACGCAGGGGGCGGGTGTAAAAGAGCAGTACTTC. Translated, it gives CASSTQGAGVKEQYF. The V call is TRBV28, the J call TRBJ2-7, with 8 bases fitting TRBD1. From germline, CDR1 is MDHEN and CDR2 SYDVKM. The CDR3 covers 15 residues. V shed 5 bases and J 7 bases; nucleotides not matched to a gene: 13.

The chain is built from TRBV6-6 and TRBJ1-5; 8 nucleotides match TRBD1. This CDR3 contains 15 residues. The germline CDR1 and CDR2 sequences are MNHNY and SVGAGI (reference sequence). The V gene end was trimmed by 4 bases and the J gene end by 3 bases; junction bases not matched to a gene: 5. The CDR3 DNA follows: TGTGCCAGCAGTTTCGGGACAGGCATCAATCAGCCCCAGCATTTT. This codes for CASSFGTGINQPQHF.

The gene calls are TRBV10-3 and TRBJ2-6; perhaps TRBD2 as D (6 bases). This CDR3 is 16 amino acids long. The ends were cut back, 3 bases at V and 1 base at J, with 10 bases in the middle. CDR1 is ENHRY, CDR2 SYGVKD, per germline. This chain's CDR3 is CAISDGSTSGANVLTF. The CDR3 nucleotides read TGTGCCATCAGTGACGGGAGTACTTCTGGGGCCAACGTCCTGACTTTC.

This rearrangement joins TRBV4-1 to TRBJ1-4; 7 nucleotides line up with TRBD1. The junction had 9 bases not matched to a gene; V was cut back by 4 bases and J by 4 bases. The germline V gene encodes CDR1 MGHRA and CDR2 YSYEKL. CDR3 length equals 16 residues. The CDR3 DNA sequence: TGCGCCAGCAGCCTGAGGACAGGCCGTTTTAATGAAAAACTGTTTTTT. Translation gives CASSLRTGRFNEKLFF.

V is TRBV28 and J is TRBJ2-1, with D perhaps TRBD2 (7 bases). Per germline, CDR1 MDHEN and CDR2 SYDVKM. V lost 10 bases and J 8 bases, leaving 18 bases between the germline ends. The CDR3 covers 13 residues. The CDR3, as DNA: TGTGCCACTGAGGGAGGGGGAAGGGATGAGCAGTTCTTC. Amino acids: CATEGGGRDEQFF.

The CDR3 protein is CASSFLTPTGMEETQYF. The CDR3, as DNA: TGTGCCAGCAGTTTCCTCACCCCGACAGGGATGGAGGAGACCCAGTACTTC. The V gene is TRBV27, the J gene TRBJ2-5; 7 bases map to TRBD1. The CDR3 is 17 amino acids. Per the germline V gene, CDR1 is MNHEY and CDR2 is SMNVEV (reference sequence). With V trimmed by 3 bases and J by 5 bases, 15 bases remained unmatched.

This clone occurred a few times. The chain joins TRBV6-5 to TRBJ2-7, with 9 bases fitting TRBD1. The J segment lost 6 bases and the V segment lost 6 bases, leaving 3 bases of the junction unmatched. Looked up from germline, CDR1 is MNHEY and CDR2 is SVGAGI. This CDR3 has 12 residues. The CDR3 sequence: CASRGQGSEQYF. DNA for the CDR3: TGTGCCAGCAGGGGACAGGGTTCCGAGCAGTACTTC.

J is TRBJ2-2 and V is TRBV5-1; TRBD1 aligns across 7 bases. V was clipped by 1 base and J by 3 bases; unmatched bases: 12. The CDR3 length is 18 residues. CDR1 is SGHRS, CDR2 YFSETQ, per germline. This CDR3 reads CASSLFLRGIRDTGELFF. In DNA form, the CDR3 reads TGCGCCAGCAGCTTGTTTCTCAGGGGGATTCGGGACACCGGGGAGCTGTTTTTT.

The rearrangement uses TRBV5-1 and TRBJ2-2, with D maybe TRBD2 (6 bases). The CDR3 consists of 14 residues. V was pared by 9 bases and J by 7 bases, with 19 bases between. In germline, CDR1 is SGHRS, CDR2 YFSETQ. The CDR3 region has the DNA TGCGCCACCTTCCCGGGACTTGAAAACGGGGAGCTGTTTTTT. This translates into CATFPGLENGELFF. Filled out from reference TRBV5-1 and TRBJ2-2, the complete variable domain reads KAGVTQTPRYLIKTRGQQVTLSCSPISGHRSVSWYQQTPGQGLQFLFEYFSETQRNKGNFPGRFSGRQFSNSRSEMNVSTLELGDSALYLCATFPGLENGELFFGEGSRLTVL.

The J gene is TRBJ2-7, the V gene TRBV30, with 9 positions matching TRBD1. J gave up 1 base and V 2 bases, and 3 bases lay outside the gene matches. The CDR3 length is 14 residues. Germline loops: CDR1 GTSNPN, CDR2 SVGIG (reference sequence). In DNA, the CDR3 is TGTGCCTGGAGTTACGGGACAGGGTCCTACGAGCAGTACTTC. Encoded protein: CAWSYGTGSYEQYF.

This chain uses TRBV10-2 with TRBJ1-1; a possible D gene is TRBD1 (6 bases). Germline V gene data show CDR1 as WSHSY and CDR2 as SAAADI. There are 12 residues in the CDR3. The germline V and J ends were trimmed by 3 bases and 8 bases, with 10 bases remaining between them. CDR3 sequence reads: CASSEGGDEAFF. The CDR3 DNA is TGCGCCAGCAGTGAAGGGGGAGACGAAGCTTTCTTT.

This chain connects TRBV6-5 to TRBJ2-5; 14 positions match TRBD2. Unmatched junction bases numbered 3, after V lost 5 bases and J lost 4 bases. The germline V gene has CDR1 MNHEY and CDR2 SVGAGI. The CDR3 spans 15 residues. CDR3 coding DNA: TGTGCCAGCAGTAGACTAGCGGGAGGGCCAGAGACCCAGTACTTC. Protein: CASSRLAGGPETQYF.

This chain links TRBV5-6 with TRBJ2-5; maybe TRBD1 (5 bases). This CDR3 region has 13 residues. Germline loops: CDR1 SGHDT, CDR2 YYEEEE. Between the trimmed V and J ends, which lost 4 bases and 3 bases, there was a span of 10 bases. The CDR3 reads CASSPTEKETQYF. CDR3 nucleotides: TGTGCCAGCAGCCCGACAGAGAAAGAGACCCAGTACTTC. Based on the CDR3 plus reference TRBV5-6 and TRBJ2-5, the full variable domain is DAGVTQSPTHLIKTRGQQVTLRCSPKSGHDTVSWYQQALGQGPQFIFQYYEEEERQRGNFPDRFSGHQFPNYSSELNVNALLLGDSALYLCASSPTEKETQYFGPGTRLLVL.

This clone was counted ten times or more. The genes are TRBV6-4 and TRBJ2-2; D might be TRBD1 (5 bases). V dropped 0 bases and J dropped 3 bases, with 5 bases sitting between them. Per germline, CDR1 MRHNA and CDR2 SNTAGT. The CDR3 spans 14 residues. The CDR3 nucleotides are TGTGCCAGCAGTGACTCAGGGGACACCGGGGAGCTGTTTTTT. Translation: CASSDSGDTGELFF.

The chain recombines TRBV6-5 with TRBJ2-5; the match to TRBD2 covers 7 bases. The germline V gene encodes CDR1 MNHEY and CDR2 SVGAGI. CDR3 length: 16 residues. The trim removed 0 bases at V and 1 base at J, leaving 5 bases unmatched. The CDR3 protein is CASSYSLAVPQETQYF. In DNA form, the CDR3 reads TGTGCCAGCAGTTACTCCCTAGCGGTCCCCCAAGAGACCCAGTACTTC.

This rearrangement joins TRBV27 to TRBJ2-1; 8 bases are a match to TRBD2. The V segment lost 6 bases and the J segment 6 bases; nucleotides outside the gene matches: 7. This CDR3 region has 14 residues. CDR1 is MNHEY and CDR2 is SMNVEV in the germline V gene (reference sequence). The CDR3 DNA reads as TGTGCCAGCAGCTCGGGACTAGATATCAATGAGCAGTTCTTC. The encoded protein is CASSSGLDINEQFF.